One and the same sample provided the 30 T cell receptor beta chains below, sequenced in a study of cytomegalovirus exposure and HLA in healthy donors. A multiplex PCR was run with 60 Vbeta primers and 13 Jbeta primers. TCRdb's copy holds only in-frame clones and misses some; the assay was immunoSEQ multiplex PCR. This table has about 200,000 clones, 70% to 80% appearing once. Sequencing used PBMCs. The receptors were gathered from a male donor in good health and CMV-seropositive.

This rearrangement joins TRBV19 to TRBJ1-1; D gene uncertain. Germline values: CDR1 LNHDA, CDR2 SQIVND (reference sequence). Trimming removed 6 bases at V and 4 bases at J, with 9 bases between. This CDR3 is built from 12 residues. The CDR3 coding sequence is TGTGCCAGTAGCTCGCGGTTCACTGAAGCTTTCTTT. This translates into CASSSRFTEAFF.

V and J are TRBV7-9 and TRBJ2-3; D might be TRBD1 (6 bases). The CDR3 is 12 amino acids. The V end was cut by 8 bases, the J end by 0 bases, with 6 bases between. The germline V gene encodes CDR1 SEHNR and CDR2 FQNEAQ (reference sequence). As DNA, the CDR3 is TGTGCCAGCCAGGGGAGCACAGATACGCAGTATTTT. Protein sequence: CASQGSTDTQYF.

This chain joins TRBV10-3 and TRBJ2-1, with 10 bases aligning to TRBD2. The CDR3 extends over 18 amino acids. The V segment lost 2 bases and the J segment 7 bases; nucleotides outside the gene matches: 14. Germline V gene lookup returns CDR1 ENHRY and CDR2 SYGVKD. CDR3 in DNA: TGTGCCATCAGTGAGGCCAGGGGGGTGCCTAGCGGGAGAAATGAGCAGTTCTTC. It yields the protein CAISEARGVPSGRNEQFF.

The chain is built from TRBV27 and TRBJ1-1; D might be TRBD1 (6 bases). Trimming removed 6 bases from V and 5 bases from J, with 10 bases in between. The CDR3 is made up of 12 amino acids. Germline CDR1 is MNHEY and CDR2 is SMNVEV (reference sequence). CDR3 nucleotides: TGTGCCAGCAGGTCTACAGGGACTGAAGCTTTCTTT. Residues: CASRSTGTEAFF.

This sequence joins TRBV7-2 and TRBJ2-1; TRBD2 agrees at 10 bases. The trim removed 10 bases at V and 7 bases at J, leaving 10 bases unmatched. Per germline, CDR1 SGHTA and CDR2 FQGNSA. The CDR3 loop spans 14 amino acids. CDR3 in DNA: TGTGCCACCTCCCCAGCGGGGGGGCCTAATGAGCAGTTCTTC. Protein sequence: CATSPAGGPNEQFF.

This clone was picked up a small number of times. J is TRBJ2-1 and V is TRBV28, with 12 bases identical to TRBD2. CDR1 and CDR2 (germline): MDHEN, SYDVKM. The junction had 8 bases not matched to a gene; V was cut back by 4 bases and J by 1 base. The CDR3 is made up of 18 amino acids. CDR3 amino acids: CASSSASGRGPSYNEQFF. The CDR3 DNA reads TGTGCCAGCAGTTCTGCTAGCGGGAGGGGGCCTTCCTACAATGAGCAGTTCTTC.

This clone has a handful of counts. V is TRBV19 and J is TRBJ2-2; 7 bases line up with TRBD2. Germline loops: CDR1 LNHDA, CDR2 SQIVND (reference sequence). CDR3 length equals 14 residues. V was clipped by 8 bases and J by 8 bases; unmatched bases: 11. The CDR3 region has the DNA TGTGCCAGTGTTAGGGGAGCGGGGAAGGGGGAGCTGTTTTTT. Its protein is CASVRGAGKGELFF.

The V call is TRBV7-9, the J call TRBJ2-2; 7 bases are shared with TRBD2. Germline CDR1 and CDR2: SEHNR and FQNEAQ (reference sequence). The CDR3 runs to 16 residues. V was pared by 5 bases and J by 8 bases, with 14 bases of the junction left unmatched. For the CDR3, the DNA is TGTGCCAGCAGCGACGGGACTACCCGGGGTGGAGGGGAGCTGTTTTTT. As protein: CASSDGTTRGGGELFF.

The chain couples TRBV5-1 to TRBJ2-1, with TRBD2 identical over 9 bases. V was pared by 4 bases and J by 0 bases, with 2 bases of the junction left unmatched. Germline-derived CDR1 and CDR2 are SGHRS and YFSETQ. The CDR3 has 15 residues. The CDR3: CASSLSGSSYNEQFF. CDR3 sequence (DNA): TGCGCCAGCAGCCTTAGCGGGAGCTCCTACAATGAGCAGTTCTTC.

V is TRBV4-3 and J is TRBJ2-3; weak D call: TRBD2 (6 bases). Germline CDR1 is LGHNA and CDR2 is YSLEER. The CDR3 loop spans 16 amino acids. Trimming cost V 1 base and J 1 base, with 12 bases left between them. CDR3 in amino acids: CASSQASAMGTDTQYF. As DNA, the CDR3 is TGCGCCAGCAGCCAAGCTAGCGCCATGGGCACAGATACGCAGTATTTT.

This clone was observed a few times. The CDR3 here is CASSLIGDMIYEQFF. The DNA of the CDR3 is TGCGCCAGCAGCTTGATCGGGGATATGATCTATGAGCAGTTCTTC. The chain employs TRBV5-1 and TRBJ2-1; D is possibly TRBD2 (5 bases). The germline V gene has CDR1 SGHRS and CDR2 YFSETQ. Trimming left V 1 base short and J 8 bases short, with 16 bases between. CDR3 length: 15 amino acids.

The CDR3 region is CASSAEGLAQETQYF. The CDR3 nucleotides read TGTGCCAGCAGCGCGGAGGGACTAGCCCAAGAGACCCAGTACTTC. This chain joins TRBV9 and TRBJ2-5; 9 nucleotides match TRBD2. CDR3 length: 15 residues. Per the germline V gene, CDR1 is SGDLS and CDR2 is YYNGEE. The V gene end was trimmed by 3 bases and the J gene end by 1 base; junction bases not matched to a gene: 4.

In nucleotides, the CDR3 is TGTGCCAGCAGCCCACAGGGTTTTACCGGGGAGCTGTTTTTT. Protein: CASSPQGFTGELFF. The chain joins TRBV6-4 to TRBJ2-2; a weak D match, TRBD1 (6 bases). Per the germline V gene, CDR1 is MRHNA and CDR2 is SNTAGT. Trimming took 6 bases from V and 5 from J, leaving 13 bases between them. CDR3 length equals 14 residues.

The chain carries TRBV6-1 and TRBJ2-7, with 8 nucleotides matching TRBD2. V lost 3 bases, J lost 3 bases, and 4 bases stayed unmatched. The CDR3 has 14 residues. The germline CDR1 and CDR2 sequences are MNHNS and SASEGT. CDR3 coding DNA: TGTGCCAGCAGTGAGGTAGCGGGGCGCTACGAGCAGTACTTC. This gives the protein CASSEVAGRYEQYF.

The gene calls are TRBV19 and TRBJ1-4, with D perhaps TRBD1 (6 bases). V lost 7 bases, J lost 8 bases, and 17 bases lay in between. CDR1 and CDR2 (germline): LNHDA, SQIVND (reference sequence). CDR3 length equals 14 residues. The CDR3 coding sequence is TGTGCCAGTACTCTGGGGGGGGCCCGGGAAAAACTGTTTTTT. Residues: CASTLGGAREKLFF. The whole variable domain, remainder taken from reference TRBV19 and TRBJ1-4, is DGGITQSPKYLFRKEGQNVTLSCEQNLNHDAMYWYRQDPGQGLRLIYYSQIVNDFQKGDIAEGYSVSREKKESFPLTVTSAQKNPTAFYLCASTLGGAREKLFFGSGTQLSVL.

The V and J genes are TRBV19 and TRBJ2-1; D may be TRBD2 (6 bases). Trimming pared 10 bases from V and 9 bases from J, leaving 13 bases between. There are 11 residues in the CDR3. Germline V lookup: CDR1 LNHDA, CDR2 SQIVND (reference sequence). The CDR3 here is CATGVLAEQFF. The CDR3 nucleotides are TGTGCCACGGGAGTATTGGCTGAGCAGTTCTTC.

This clone was found once. This chain connects TRBV10-3 to TRBJ1-4; a possible D gene is TRBD1 (6 bases). The V gene lost 7 bases and the J gene lost 3 bases, with 9 bases spanning the gap. The CDR3 consists of 13 residues. CDR1 and CDR2 from the germline V gene are ENHRY and SYGVKD. The CDR3 protein is CAINGGSNEKLFF. CDR3 coding DNA: TGTGCCATCAATGGGGGCTCTAATGAAAAACTGTTTTTT.

This rearrangement joins TRBV18 to TRBJ1-1; tentatively, D is TRBD1 (5 bases). Trimming removed 0 bases from V and 4 bases from J, with 6 bases in between. Germline CDR1 is KGHSH and CDR2 is LQKENI. This CDR3 spans 13 amino acids. Written as DNA, the CDR3 is TGTGCCAGCTCACCACCGGGGGGCACTGAAGCTTTCTTT. It translates to CASSPPGGTEAFF. Based on the CDR3 plus reference TRBV18 and TRBJ1-1, the full variable domain is NAGVMQNPRHLVRRRGQEARLRCSPMKGHSHVYWYRQLPEEGLKFMVYLQKENIIDESGMPKERFSAEFPKEGPSILRIQQVVRGDSAAYFCASSPPGGTEAFFGQGTRLTVV.

The CDR3 sequence is CATSRVGWTAHTVSSYNEQFF. CDR3 sequence (DNA): TGTGCCACCAGCAGAGTGGGTTGGACAGCTCATACCGTGAGCTCCTACAATGAGCAGTTCTTC. This chain joins TRBV15 and TRBJ2-1, with a tentative D call TRBD1 (6 bases). Germline V gene sequence: CDR1 LNHNV, CDR2 YYDKDF (reference sequence). V shed 1 base and J shed 0 bases, with 25 bases lying between them. This CDR3 has 21 amino acids. Supplemented by reference TRBV15 and TRBJ2-1, the full variable domain reads DAMVIQNPRYQVTQFGKPVTLSCSQTLNHNVMYWYQQKSSQAPKLLFHYYDKDFNNEADTPDNFQSRRPNTSFCFLDIRSPGLGDTAMYLCATSRVGWTAHTVSSYNEQFFGPGTRLTVL.

This clone was found a few times. The rearrangement joins TRBV19 to TRBJ1-2; D possibly corresponds to TRBD1 (5 bases). The CDR3 is 15 amino acids. Germline V CDR1 and CDR2: LNHDA, SQIVND (reference sequence). V was pared by 3 bases and J by 3 bases, with 14 bases between. The CDR3, as DNA: TGTGCCAGTAGTATGAGGGGAGGGGACGACTATGGCTACACCTTC. Protein: CASSMRGGDDYGYTF.

The V call is TRBV19, the J call TRBJ1-1, with TRBD1 identical over 10 bases. The germline V gene encodes CDR1 LNHDA and CDR2 SQIVND (reference sequence). This CDR3 is built from 16 residues. J was trimmed by 1 base and V by 6 bases; bases with no gene match: 8. The CDR3 DNA reads TGTGCCAGTAGCGGACAGGGGGTTTTTAGGAACACTGAAGCTTTCTTT. This sequence encodes CASSGQGVFRNTEAFF.

V gene TRBV9 combines with J gene TRBJ2-1; 7 nucleotides agree with TRBD2. The J segment lost 2 bases and the V segment lost 3 bases, leaving 8 bases of the junction unmatched. Germline loops: CDR1 SGDLS, CDR2 YYNGEE. This CDR3 is built from 16 residues. The CDR3 is CASSGRGAGAYNEQFF. The CDR3 DNA follows: TGTGCCAGCAGCGGAAGAGGGGCGGGAGCCTACAATGAGCAGTTCTTC. The full variable domain, completed using reference TRBV9 and TRBJ2-1, is DSGVTQTPKHLITATGQRVTLRCSPRSGDLSVYWYQQSLDQGLQFLIQYYNGEERAKGNILERFSAQQFPDLHSELNLSSLELGDSALYFCASSGRGAGAYNEQFFGPGTRLTVL.

This chain uses TRBV7-9 with TRBJ2-7; weak D call: TRBD1 (6 bases). Germline V lookup: CDR1 SEHNR, CDR2 FQNEAQ (reference sequence). Trimming cost V 1 base and J 5 bases, with 12 bases left between them. This CDR3 comprises 14 residues. DNA for the CDR3: TGTGCCAGCAGCTTAGACAGGGAAGGGCACGAGCAGTACTTC. The encoded protein is CASSLDREGHEQYF.

There are a few counts of this clone. The chain joins TRBV7-6 to TRBJ2-7; D is perhaps TRBD1 (7 bases). CDR3 length: 15 amino acids. V was shortened by 5 bases and J by 0 bases, with 14 bases between the two germline ends. The germline CDR1 and CDR2 sequences are SGHVS and FNYEAQ. Written as DNA, the CDR3 is TGTGCCAGCAGCCCAGGGGGGACTTACTCCTACGAGCAGTACTTC. This translates into CASSPGGTYSYEQYF.

This chain uses TRBV6-4 with TRBJ2-3, with a possible D match to TRBD2 (6 bases). The CDR3 has 13 amino acids. Deletions cut 5 bases from V and 4 bases from J, with 10 bases between. Germline lookup yields CDR1 MRHNA and CDR2 SNTAGT. In DNA, the CDR3 is TGTGCCAGCAGTCGGAGCGGGCCAGATACGCAGTATTTT. Translated, it gives CASSRSGPDTQYF.

As to this clone: The same CDR3 also results from other DNA sequences found in this sample. The rearrangement links TRBV7-3 to TRBJ2-5, with D tentatively TRBD2 (6 bases). The V end was cut by 1 base, the J end by 3 bases, with 6 bases between. Germline V gives CDR1 SGHTA, CDR2 FQGTGA. The CDR3 runs to 13 residues. CDR3 coding DNA: TGTGCCAGCAGCTTAAGCGGGGAAGAGACCCAGTACTTC. This gives the protein CASSLSGEETQYF.

This clone came up once. V gene TRBV6-5 combines with J gene TRBJ2-1; TRBD2 might be the D (6 bases). Germline V gene sequence: CDR1 MNHEY, CDR2 SVGAGI. V lost 4 bases, J lost 7 bases, and 11 bases lay in between. The CDR3 covers 13 residues. In DNA, the CDR3 is TGTGCCAGCAGTTTCGGGGAGGCAAATGAGCAGTTCTTC. It encodes CASSFGEANEQFF.

This clone was seen only a few times. The chain links TRBV18 to TRBJ2-3, with TRBD2 as a possible D gene (7 bases). The germline gives CDR1 KGHSH, CDR2 LQKENI. CDR3 length: 15 residues. The V gene lost 6 bases and the J gene lost 4 bases, with 17 bases spanning the gap. The CDR3 here is CASSLGGALADTQYF. As DNA, the CDR3 is TGTGCCAGCTCCTTGGGGGGGGCCCTCGCAGATACGCAGTATTTT.

This rearrangement joins TRBV7-3 to TRBJ2-6; D is possibly TRBD1 (6 bases). This CDR3 has 18 residues. Trimming removed 1 base from V and 0 bases from J, with 13 bases in between. The germline V gene has CDR1 SGHTA and CDR2 FQGTGA. The CDR3 nucleotides are TGTGCCAGCAGCTTAAGGCCTCCACAGGGCTCTGGGGCCAACGTCCTGACTTTC. Amino acid sequence: CASSLRPPQGSGANVLTF.

CDR3 nucleotide sequence: TGTGCCAGCAGCACCTGGACAGGGGCAGCCGGGGAGCTGTTTTTT. Translated, it gives CASSTWTGAAGELFF. The chain uses TRBV5-4 and TRBJ2-2, with TRBD1 identical over 9 bases. J gave up 6 bases and V 4 bases, and 7 bases lay outside the gene matches. Germline V gene lookup returns CDR1 SGHNT and CDR2 YYREEE (reference sequence). The CDR3 is 15 residues long.